This T cell receptor beta chain was found in a study of T cells after yellow fever vaccination. Germline CDR1 is SGHRS and CDR2 is YFSETQ. Trimming stripped 0 bases from V and 3 bases from J, with 9 bases between. This CDR3 is built from 14 residues. The 5'RACE template-switching step produced TCR cDNA and added a universal primer site and UMIs. Each CDR3 protein is one row after TCRdb ran MiXCR on the 5' RACE reads. Altogether 200,000 to 300,000 distinct CDR3 sequences are present, about 3.5% being singletons, with the ten largest covering under 20%. Findings and limits, study-wide: It was the secondary response that reached its peak faster, day 5 versus 15, but it was weaker.

This clonotype was recorded at least ten times. The antigen remains undetermined. The genes are TRBV5-1 and TRBJ2-5; unclear D gene. This specimen consisted of PBMCs, obtained 15 days after the yellow fever booster vaccination. The receptor was isolated from a man aged 18 to 29 who received the YFV17D yellow fever vaccine. The CDR3 loop is CASSLGSQKETQYF. As DNA, the CDR3 is TGCGCCAGCAGCTTGGGGTCACAGAAAGAGACCCAGTACTTC.